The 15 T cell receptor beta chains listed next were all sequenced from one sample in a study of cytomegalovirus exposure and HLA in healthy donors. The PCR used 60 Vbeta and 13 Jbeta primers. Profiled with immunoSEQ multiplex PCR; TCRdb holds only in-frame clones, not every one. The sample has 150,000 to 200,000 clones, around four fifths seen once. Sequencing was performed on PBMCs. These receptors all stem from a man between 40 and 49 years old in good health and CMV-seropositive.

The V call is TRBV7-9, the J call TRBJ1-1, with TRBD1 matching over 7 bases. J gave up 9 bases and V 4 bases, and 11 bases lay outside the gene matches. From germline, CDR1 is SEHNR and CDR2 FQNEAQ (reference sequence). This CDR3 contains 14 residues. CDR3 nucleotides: TGTGCCAGCAGCTGGGGACAGCCGGGGCAGAAAGCTTTCTTT. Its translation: CASSWGQPGQKAFF.

The CDR3 region has the DNA TGCAGCGTTGGAAAGGGGGAGAGTGGCTACACCTTC. It specifies CSVGKGESGYTF. J is TRBJ1-2 and V is TRBV29-1; the D gene is possibly TRBD1 (6 bases). The CDR3 contains 12 residues. The V gene's germline CDR1 is SQVTM and CDR2 ANQGSEA. Trimming removed 4 bases from V and 7 bases from J, with 13 bases in between.

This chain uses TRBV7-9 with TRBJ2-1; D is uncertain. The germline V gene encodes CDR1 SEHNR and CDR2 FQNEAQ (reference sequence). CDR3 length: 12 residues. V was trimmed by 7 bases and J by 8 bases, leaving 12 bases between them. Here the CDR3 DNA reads TGTGCCAGCAATATCTATTGGTATGAGCAGTTCTTC. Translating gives CASNIYWYEQFF.

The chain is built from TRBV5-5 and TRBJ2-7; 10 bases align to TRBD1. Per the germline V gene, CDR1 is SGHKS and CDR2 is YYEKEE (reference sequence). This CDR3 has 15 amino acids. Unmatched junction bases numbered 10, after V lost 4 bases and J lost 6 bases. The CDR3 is CASSPWTGGSGEQYF. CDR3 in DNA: TGTGCCAGCAGCCCTTGGACAGGGGGGAGCGGCGAGCAGTACTTC.

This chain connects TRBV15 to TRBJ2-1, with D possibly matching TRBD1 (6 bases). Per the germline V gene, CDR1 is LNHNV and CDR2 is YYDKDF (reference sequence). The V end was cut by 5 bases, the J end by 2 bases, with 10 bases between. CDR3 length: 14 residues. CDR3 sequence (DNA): TGTGCCACCAGCCCCCGACAGGCCTACAATGAGCAGTTCTTC. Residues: CATSPRQAYNEQFF.

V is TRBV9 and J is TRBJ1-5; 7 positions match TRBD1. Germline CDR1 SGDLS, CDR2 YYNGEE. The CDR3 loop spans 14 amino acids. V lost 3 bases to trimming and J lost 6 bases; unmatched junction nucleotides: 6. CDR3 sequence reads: CASSETGTAQPQHF. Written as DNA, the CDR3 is TGTGCCAGCAGCGAAACAGGGACAGCTCAGCCCCAGCATTTT.

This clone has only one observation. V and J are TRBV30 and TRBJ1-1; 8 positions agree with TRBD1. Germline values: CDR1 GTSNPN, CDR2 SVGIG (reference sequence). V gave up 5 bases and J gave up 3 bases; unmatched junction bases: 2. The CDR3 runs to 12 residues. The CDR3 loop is CAWVQGDTEAFF. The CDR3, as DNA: TGTGCCTGGGTACAGGGGGACACTGAAGCTTTCTTT.

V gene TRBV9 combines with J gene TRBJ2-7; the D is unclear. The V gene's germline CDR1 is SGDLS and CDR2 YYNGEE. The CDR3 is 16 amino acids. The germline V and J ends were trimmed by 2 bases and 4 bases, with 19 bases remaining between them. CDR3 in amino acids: CASSVSKEKAAYEQYF. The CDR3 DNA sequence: TGTGCCAGCAGCGTCTCCAAGGAGAAGGCGGCATACGAGCAGTACTTC.

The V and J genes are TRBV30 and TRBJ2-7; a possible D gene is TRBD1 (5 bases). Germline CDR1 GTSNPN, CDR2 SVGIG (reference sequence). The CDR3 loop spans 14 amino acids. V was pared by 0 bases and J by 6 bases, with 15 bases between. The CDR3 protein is CAWSVLVRVSEQYF. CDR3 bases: TGTGCCTGGAGTGTGTTGGTCAGGGTAAGCGAGCAGTACTTC.

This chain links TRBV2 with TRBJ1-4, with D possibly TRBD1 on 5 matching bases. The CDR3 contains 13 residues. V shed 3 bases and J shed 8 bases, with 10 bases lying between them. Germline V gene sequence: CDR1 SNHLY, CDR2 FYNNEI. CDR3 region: CASSDRVLEKLFF. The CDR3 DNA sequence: TGTGCCAGCAGTGACAGGGTTTTGGAAAAACTGTTTTTT.

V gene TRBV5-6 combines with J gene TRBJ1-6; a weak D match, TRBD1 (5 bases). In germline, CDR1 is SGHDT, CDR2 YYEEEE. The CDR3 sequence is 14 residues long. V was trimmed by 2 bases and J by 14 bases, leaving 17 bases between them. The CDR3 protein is CASSFYQGGGALHF. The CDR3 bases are TGTGCCAGCAGCTTCTACCAGGGCGGAGGGGCCCTCCACTTT.

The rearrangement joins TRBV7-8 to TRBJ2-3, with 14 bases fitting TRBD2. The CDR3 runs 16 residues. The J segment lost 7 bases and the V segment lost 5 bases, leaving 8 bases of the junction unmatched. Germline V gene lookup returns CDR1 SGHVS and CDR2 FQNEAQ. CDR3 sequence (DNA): TGTGCCAGCAGCCCGAGACTAGCGGGAGGGATTAATACGCAGTATTTT. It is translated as CASSPRLAGGINTQYF. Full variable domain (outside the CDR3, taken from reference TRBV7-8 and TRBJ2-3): GAGVSQSPRYKVAKRGQDVALRCDPISGHVSLFWYQQALGQGPEFLTYFQNEAQLDKSGLPSDRFFAERPEGSVSTLKIQRTQQEDSAVYLCASSPRLAGGINTQYFGPGTRLTVL.

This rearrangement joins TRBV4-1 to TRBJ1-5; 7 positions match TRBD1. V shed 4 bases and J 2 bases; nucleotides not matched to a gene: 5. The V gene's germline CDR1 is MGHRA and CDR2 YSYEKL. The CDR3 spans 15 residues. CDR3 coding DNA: TGCGCCAGCAGCCCGCGACAGGGAGGCAATCAGCCCCAGCATTTT. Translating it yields CASSPRQGGNQPQHF.

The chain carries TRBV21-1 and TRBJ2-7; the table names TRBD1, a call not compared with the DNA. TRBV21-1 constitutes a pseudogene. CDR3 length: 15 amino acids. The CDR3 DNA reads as TGTGCCAGCAGGCACAGGGGGCTAGGATGGTACGAGCAGTACTTC. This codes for CASRHRGLGWYEQYF.

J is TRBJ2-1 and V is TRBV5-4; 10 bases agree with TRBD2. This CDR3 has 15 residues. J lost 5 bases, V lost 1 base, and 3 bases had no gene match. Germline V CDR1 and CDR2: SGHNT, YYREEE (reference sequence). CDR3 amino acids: CASSLRTSGNNEQFF. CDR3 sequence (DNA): TGTGCCAGCAGCTTGAGGACTAGCGGTAACAATGAGCAGTTCTTC.